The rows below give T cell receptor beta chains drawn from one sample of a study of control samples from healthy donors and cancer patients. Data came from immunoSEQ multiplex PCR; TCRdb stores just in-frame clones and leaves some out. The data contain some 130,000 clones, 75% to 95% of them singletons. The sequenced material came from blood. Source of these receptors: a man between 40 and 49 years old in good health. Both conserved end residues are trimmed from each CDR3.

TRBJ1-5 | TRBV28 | ASSNDGRGRTQPQH
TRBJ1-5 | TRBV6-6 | ASSRGQNSNQPQH
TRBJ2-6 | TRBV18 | ASSPPTISGANVLT
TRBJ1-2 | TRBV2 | ASSGDRSGYT
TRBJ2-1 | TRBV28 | ASRRLAGELSYNEQF
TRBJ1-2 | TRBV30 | AWIRDRSTNYGYT
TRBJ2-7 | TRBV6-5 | ASSRGQGGSYEQY
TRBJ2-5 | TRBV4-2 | ASSQGPLAQYQETQY
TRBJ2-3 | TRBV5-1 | ASSQGRVGTDTQY
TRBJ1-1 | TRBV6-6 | ASSYGGPEAF
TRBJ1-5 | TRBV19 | ASSILQGEGQPQH
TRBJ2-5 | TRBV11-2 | ASSFSNRGETQY
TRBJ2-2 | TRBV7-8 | ASKDRGVPGELF
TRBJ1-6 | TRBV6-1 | ASSEDGRNYNSPLH
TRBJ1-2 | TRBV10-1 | ASSERTVNYGYT
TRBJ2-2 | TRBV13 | ASSLRIAGELF
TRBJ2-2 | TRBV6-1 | ASSDRGKANTGELF
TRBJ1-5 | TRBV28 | ASSKTGGISQPQH
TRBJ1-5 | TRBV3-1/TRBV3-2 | ASSQDRGRNQPQH
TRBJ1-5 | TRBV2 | ASSDSGTGGQPQH
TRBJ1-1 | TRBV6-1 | ASSEDTFTEAF
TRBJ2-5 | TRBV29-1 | SASLAGGGETQY
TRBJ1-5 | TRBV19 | ASSRGQGGRNQPQH
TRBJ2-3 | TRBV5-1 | ASSLGGANTDTQY
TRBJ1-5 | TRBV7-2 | ASSLGGGVGQPQH
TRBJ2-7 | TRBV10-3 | AISDPGTSSYEQY
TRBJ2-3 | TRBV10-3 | AISAGTSRPDTQY
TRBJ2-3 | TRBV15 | ATSSEGARTQY
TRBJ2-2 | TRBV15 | ATSSITGGSTGELF
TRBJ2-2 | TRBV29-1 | SGDRTGTGELF
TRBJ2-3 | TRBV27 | ASSLGRSGDTQY
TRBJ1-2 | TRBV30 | AWSQGDGGYT
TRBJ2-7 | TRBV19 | ASSPGTGVYEQY
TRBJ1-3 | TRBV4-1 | ASSQDIGYGQKRNTIY
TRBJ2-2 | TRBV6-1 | ASSESRGGLSTGELF
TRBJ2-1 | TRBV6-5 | ASRPTAYNEQF
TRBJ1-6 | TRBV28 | ASFPGLKNSPLH
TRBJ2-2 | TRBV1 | TSSQDKGPPSGELF
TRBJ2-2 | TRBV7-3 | ASSPDSFTGELF
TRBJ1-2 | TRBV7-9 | ASSILGTGELDGYT
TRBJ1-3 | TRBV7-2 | ASSLRGTGNTIY